What follows is one T cell receptor (beta chain) and its context. In germline, CDR1 is SEHNR, CDR2 FQNEAQ (reference sequence). V was pared by 1 base and J by 7 bases, with 2 bases of the junction left unmatched. The CDR3 totals 15 residues. Source study methods: From reference gene primer amplification, estimates of nucleated cell counts were derived. Libraries were prepared by immunoSEQ multiplex PCR; TCRdb keeps only in-frame clonotypes and omits some of them. The V and J calls and clone size come from that table; D and trimming were worked out from the DNA. The table records roughly 250,000 clones, around 82% of them present only once. This entry is derived from a study of blood T cell repertoires in COVID-19. Study-wide context: Researchers got acute and convalescent COVID-19 samples from the United States, Italy and Spain. PBMCs, B-cell-depleted T cells, or T cells were the source of the cDNA or gDNA that made up the material.

This sequence was found in a woman aged 80 or older with active or convalescent COVID-19. The chain links TRBV7-9 to TRBJ2-1, with 12 bases matching TRBD2. The sequencing input was peripheral blood. The CDR3 spells CASSLGLAGGNEQFF. CDR3 sequence (DNA): TGTGCCAGCAGCTTAGGGCTAGCGGGGGGGAATGAGCAGTTCTTC.